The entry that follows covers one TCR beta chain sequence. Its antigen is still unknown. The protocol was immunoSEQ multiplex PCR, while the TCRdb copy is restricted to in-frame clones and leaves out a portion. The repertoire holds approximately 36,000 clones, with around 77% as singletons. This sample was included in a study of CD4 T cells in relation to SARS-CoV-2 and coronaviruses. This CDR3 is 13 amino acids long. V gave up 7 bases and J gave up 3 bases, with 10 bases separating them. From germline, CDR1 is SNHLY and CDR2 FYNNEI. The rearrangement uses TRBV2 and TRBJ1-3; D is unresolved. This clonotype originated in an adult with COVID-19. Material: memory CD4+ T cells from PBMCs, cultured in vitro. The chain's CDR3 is CASKQSFGNTIYF. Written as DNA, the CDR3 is TGTGCCAGCAAACAGTCTTTTGGAAACACCATATATTTT.